These T cell receptor beta chains were read from a single sample in a study of T cell responses to AZD1222 COVID-19 vaccine. The method was immunoSEQ multiplex PCR; TCRdb's version includes in-frame clones alone and lacks a portion of them. The table has about 150,000 clones, 90% to 95% seen once. The material was peripheral blood, obtained 28 days after the second AZD1222 dose. These receptors were obtained from an adult who received the AZD1222 COVID-19 vaccine. Both conserved end residues are part of each CDR3. The order of the fields is D gene, V gene, clone size, J gene, CDR3 protein, CDR3 DNA. A D gene is named only where the DNA matches it firmly. Clone size is shown for a subset of rows, as once, few, many or a class of expanded clone.

>-|TRBV20-1|-|TRBJ1-2
CSASRDGIQGGGYTF
TGCAGTGCTAGTAGAGACGGAATCCAAGGCGGTGGCTACACCTTC
>-|TRBV5-1|-|TRBJ2-3
CASSAFTDTQYF
TGCGCCAGCTCCGCCTTCACAGATACGCAGTATTTT
>TRBD2|TRBV6-2/TRBV6-3|-|TRBJ2-1
CASSFSGRIVEQFF
TGTGCCAGCAGTTTTAGCGGGAGGATAGTTGAGCAGTTCTTC
>TRBD2|TRBV19|-|TRBJ2-1
CASKLAGFSYNEQFF
TGTGCCAGTAAACTAGCGGGGTTCTCCTACAATGAGCAGTTCTTC
>TRBD2|TRBV7-2|few|TRBJ2-5
CASSLALTRASGRPETQYF
TGTGCCAGCAGCTTAGCGCTTACAAGGGCTAGCGGGAGACCGGAGACCCAGTACTTC
>TRBD1|TRBV13|few|TRBJ2-3
CASSPSARGNTQYF
TGTGCCAGCAGCCCCTCGGCCAGGGGGAATACGCAGTATTTT
>TRBD2|TRBV7-2|-|TRBJ2-3
CASSVTRSGGAADTQYF
TGTGCCAGCAGCGTAACGCGAAGCGGGGGGGCCGCAGATACGCAGTATTTT
>-|TRBV6-5|-|TRBJ2-5
CASSSRGSKTQYF
TGTGCCAGCAGTTCCCGGGGGTCCAAGACCCAGTACTTC
>TRBD2|TRBV30|-|TRBJ2-3
CAWSVGLAGTSDTQYF
TGTGCCTGGAGTGTAGGGCTAGCGGGGACTTCGGATACGCAGTATTTT
>TRBD1|TRBV9|-|TRBJ1-2
CASSAGQGGGYTF
TGTGCCAGCAGCGCTGGACAGGGTGGTGGCTACACCTTC
>TRBD1|TRBV19|-|TRBJ2-3
CASNPRGQGRDTQYF
TGTGCCAGTAACCCCCGGGGACAGGGGCGAGATACGCAGTATTTT
>TRBD1|TRBV7-2|-|TRBJ2-2
CASSSRTGDPNTGELFF
TGTGCCAGCAGCTCACGGACAGGGGACCCGAACACCGGGGAGCTGTTTTTT
>-|TRBV14|once|TRBJ2-2
CASSGPAGFGGELFF
TGTGCCAGCAGCGGGCCTGCCGGTTTCGGCGGGGAGCTGTTTTTT
>-|TRBV10-3|few|TRBJ1-5
CAISDGQTNQPQHF
TGTGCCATCAGTGATGGGCAGACTAATCAGCCCCAGCATTTT
>TRBD2|TRBV4-2|-|TRBJ2-5
CASSPQGASGGETQYF
TGTGCCAGCAGCCCCCAAGGGGCTAGCGGGGGTGAGACCCAGTACTTC
>TRBD1|TRBV2|-|TRBJ1-2
CATTGGAGYGYTF
TGTGCCACGACAGGGGGCGCTGGCTATGGCTACACCTTC
>-|TRBV29-1|-|TRBJ2-7
CSVDSGPGPYEQYF
TGCAGCGTTGATTCGGGGCCCGGACCTTACGAGCAGTACTTC
>TRBD2|TRBV7-9|once|TRBJ2-1
CASSRFGLALNEQFF
TGTGCCAGCAGCCGATTTGGACTAGCGTTAAATGAGCAGTTCTTC
>TRBD1|TRBV5-6|-|TRBJ1-1
CASSLQGAIRTEAFF
TGTGCCAGCAGCTTACAGGGGGCGATACGCACTGAAGCTTTCTTT
>-|TRBV30|once|TRBJ2-7
CAWSVRDRGYEQYF
TGTGCCTGGAGTGTACGCGACAGAGGCTACGAGCAGTACTTC
>-|TRBV6-2/TRBV6-3|-|TRBJ2-2
CASSYIGWELFF
TGTGCCAGCAGTTACATCGGTTGGGAGCTGTTTTTT
>TRBD1|TRBV4-1|once|TRBJ1-1
CASSQDRYRQGAGTEAFF
TGCGCCAGCAGCCAAGACAGGTATCGACAGGGGGCTGGGACTGAAGCTTTCTTT
>-|TRBV6-5|-|TRBJ1-2
CASSRTESNLYGYTF
TGTGCCAGCAGTCGTACCGAGAGCAATCTCTATGGCTACACCTTC
>-|TRBV30|once|TRBJ2-1
CAWSVLGVRGEQFF
TGTGCCTGGAGTGTACTAGGGGTGAGGGGTGAGCAGTTCTTC
>-|TRBV6-6|-|TRBJ2-2
CASSPNTGTPRSGELFF
TGTGCCAGCAGTCCCAATACCGGGACTCCTAGAAGCGGGGAGCTGTTTTTT
>TRBD2|TRBV9|once|TRBJ2-3
CASSVPSGGASYTDTQYF
TGTGCCAGCAGCGTCCCTAGCGGGGGGGCATCTTACACAGATACGCAGTATTTT
>-|TRBV19|-|TRBJ1-6
CASTQGGATSSPLHF
TGTGCCAGTACTCAAGGGGGGGCCACCTCTTCACCCCTCCACTTT
>TRBD2|TRBV18|-|TRBJ2-3
CASSPGGNPTDTQYF
TGTGCCAGCTCACCGGGAGGGAACCCCACAGATACGCAGTATTTT
>TRBD1|TRBV5-1|-|TRBJ2-3
CASSLNPPGQGSTDTQYF
TGCGCCAGCAGCCTAAACCCCCCGGGACAGGGTTCCACAGATACGCAGTATTTT
>-|TRBV27|-|TRBJ1-3
CASSSGPGNTIYF
TGTGCCAGCAGTTCCGGGCCTGGAAACACCATATATTTT
>-|TRBV6-5|-|TRBJ1-1
CASRYSTGFNTEAFF
TGTGCCAGCAGATACTCCACGGGTTTCAACACTGAAGCTTTCTTT
>TRBD1|TRBV2|-|TRBJ1-2
CASSVRDSPGGYGYTF
TGTGCCAGCAGTGTTCGGGACAGCCCGGGCGGCTATGGCTACACCTTC
>-|TRBV7-2|-|TRBJ2-3
CASSLAPGFTDTQYF
TGTGCCAGCAGCTTAGCGCCGGGATTCACAGATACGCAGTATTTT
>-|TRBV19|-|TRBJ2-2
CASSIRVQAGELFF
TGTGCCAGTAGTATTCGTGTCCAGGCCGGGGAGCTGTTTTTT
>TRBD1|TRBV5-6|-|TRBJ2-1
CASSLPGQGDNEQFF
TGTGCCAGCAGCCTACCGGGACAGGGCGACAATGAGCAGTTCTTC
>TRBD2|TRBV6-1|once|TRBJ2-5
CASSEGLAGPQETQYF
TGTGCCAGCAGTGAGGGACTAGCGGGGCCTCAAGAGACCCAGTACTTC
>TRBD1|TRBV19|once|TRBJ2-2
CASSIFGTGRSTGELFF
TGTGCCAGTAGTATATTCGGGACAGGGAGGAGCACCGGGGAGCTGTTTTTT
>TRBD1|TRBV7-8|-|TRBJ1-1
CASSSPTGGLPLGTEAFF
TGTGCCAGCAGTTCGCCTACAGGGGGCCTGCCACTAGGCACTGAAGCTTTCTTT
>TRBD1|TRBV19|-|TRBJ1-1
CASSPLRGLMNTEAFF
TGTGCCAGTAGTCCCCTGAGGGGGCTCATGAACACTGAAGCTTTCTTT
>-|TRBV4-2|once|TRBJ2-2
CASSQDPRRPGELFF
TGTGCCAGCAGCCAAGATCCAAGGCGCCCCGGGGAGCTGTTTTTT
>-|TRBV5-1|-|TRBJ1-1
CASRGTNTEAFF
TGCGCCAGCAGAGGGACGAACACTGAAGCTTTCTTT
>-|TRBV27|-|TRBJ1-1
CASSFDGYTEAFF
TGTGCCAGCAGTTTTGATGGATACACTGAAGCTTTCTTT
>TRBD2|TRBV7-8|once|TRBJ2-7
CASSRGGAYEQYF
TGTGCCAGCAGCCGCGGGGGGGCCTACGAGCAGTACTTC
>TRBD1|TRBV30|once|TRBJ2-1
CAWTPGGASYNEQFF
TGTGCCTGGACCCCAGGGGGCGCTTCCTACAATGAGCAGTTCTTC
>-|TRBV3-1/TRBV3-2|-|TRBJ1-3
CASSQGVGSGNTIYF
TGTGCCAGCAGCCAAGGGGTGGGGTCTGGAAACACCATATATTTT
>-|TRBV30|-|TRBJ2-1
CARQAGFYNEQFF
TGTGCCCGCCAGGCCGGGTTTTACAATGAGCAGTTCTTC
>TRBD2|TRBV5-6|-|TRBJ2-5
CASSSPSSGRHMGTQYF
TGTGCCAGCAGCTCCCCAAGTAGCGGGCGCCATATGGGGACCCAGTACTTC
>-|TRBV15|-|TRBJ2-2
CATSRDLNTGELFF
TGTGCCACCAGCAGAGATCTGAACACCGGGGAGCTGTTTTTT
>TRBD1|TRBV15|many|TRBJ2-2
CATSAHRGRSTGELFF
TGTGCCACCAGCGCTCACAGGGGGCGCAGCACCGGGGAGCTGTTTTTT
>-|TRBV7-2|once|TRBJ1-5
CASSLVAGGNTQPQHF
TGTGCCAGCAGCTTAGTAGCTGGGGGGAACACCCAGCCCCAGCATTTT
>-|TRBV30|few|TRBJ2-7
CAWGLSSYEQYF
TGTGCCTGGGGTTTGAGCTCCTACGAGCAGTACTTC
>-|TRBV12-3/TRBV12-4|-|TRBJ2-1
CASSPQSHEQFF
TGTGCCAGCAGCCCACAAAGCCATGAGCAGTTCTTC
>TRBD1|TRBV3-1/TRBV3-2|-|TRBJ1-5
CASSQGAWAGGHNQPQHF
TGTGCCAGCAGCCAAGGGGCGTGGGCAGGGGGTCACAATCAGCCCCAGCATTTT